This T cell receptor beta chain was captured in a study of cytomegalovirus exposure and HLA in healthy donors (dated by TCRdb to about 2017). For the wider study: An earlier analysis of several hundred of the donors reported under 300 Gb of sequence data and some 110 million unique TCR beta sequences obtained from about 179 million T cells. Both class I and class II loci were covered by HLA typing, at four-digit resolution. Among the roughly 400 genotyped donors, approximately 81% belonged to the genetic ancestry cluster associated with self-reported Caucasian donors. Alongside the repertoire data, information on donor age, sex, ethnicity and CMV serostatus was compiled. A later analysis re-analyzed previously published TCR beta repertoires from approximately 670 donors and added high-resolution HLA genotyping to study TCR occurrence patterns. The study profiled the T cell repertoires of some 610 subjects by immunosequencing and related them to cytomegalovirus serostatus. A separate validation cohort of over a hundred different subjects was used in addition to the 666-subject first cohort. To decide whether each TCR beta V gene segment behaved as functional or pseudogenic, an earlier analysis of 587 of the donors relied on high-throughput TCR beta sequencing. In a later genetic analysis, genome-wide SNP genotypes for about three fifths of the 666 donors were used, and that subset was treated as a discovery cohort. To predict cytomegalovirus infection status, the study brought together high-throughput TCR immunosequencing, statistical association of individual TCRs with disease status, and machine learning. Every discovery cohort repertoire had been produced on one sequencing platform. Among roughly 400 genotyped donors of the cohort, an average of around 240,000 unique TCR beta nucleotide sequences were sequenced per donor, around a sixth of them non-productive. The study aimed to test whether cataloging public T cell receptors could reveal signatures of past pathogen exposure. The number of typed donors differed by locus: about 629-640 for A, B, C, DRB1 and DQB1; 500 to 550 for DQA1; fewer than 610 for DPA1; and 400 to 480 for DPB1. Rather than drawing on any new phenotypic data, the later analysis identified candidate immune exposures from TCR beta sequences and the way those sequences occurred across donors. Roughly five DR-DQ haplotypes were handled as single units for association and clustering because linkage in the cohort was strong. About 300 gigabases of sequencing data and tens of millions of unique TCR sequences were included in an early release covering 550 to 650 HLA-typed donors.

Paper-wide results and their limitations: Assigning TCR associations to individual alleles was difficult when HLA alleles, especially DR and DQ, strongly co-occurred. A few of the identified cytomegalovirus-associated TCR beta chains were confirmed in vitro to be specific for cytomegalovirus antigens. A later genetic analysis associated a missense DCLRE1C variant with V-gene and J-gene trimming of TCR beta chains, and an independent cohort replicated the association. HLA typing was unavailable for some donors at each locus, so association tests used only the typed subset. A further reported finding was that TCR beta sequences accurately predicted the HLA-A and HLA-B alleles for most subjects in the first cohort. In the study, about 150 TCR beta chains were listed as associated with cytomegalovirus. The cohort was sequenced for TCR beta chains only, and without alpha or paired-chain data the features that could be detected were limited. Roughly uniform sequencing depth across donors was assumed in presence/absence analyses, although this assumption may not hold. In a later genetic analysis, fewer N-insertions in productive TCRs were reported among donors in an Asian-associated ancestry cluster than the approximately 710-donor mean. Broadly in line with IMGT annotations, most TCR beta V segments showed up in productive rearrangements about 90% or about 30% of the time in an earlier analysis of around 550 of the donors. The classifier was reported to diagnose cytomegalovirus status with high specificity and sensitivity in both the original and validation cohorts. A later analysis found that HLA-associated TCR beta chains were more clonally expanded and had lower generation probabilities than equally common non-associated chains. In a later analysis, the rate of TCR association differed among HLA loci, with DRB1 alleles having the most associated TCRs and HLA-C alleles having the fewest. According to a later analysis, parvovirus B19, influenza, CMV and Epstein-Barr virus appeared linked to several top co-occurrence clusters. Most CMV-associated TCR beta chains appeared to be HLA-restricted in a later analysis, and the HLA associations seemed to be driven largely by CMV exposure. A later analysis associated roughly 17,000 TCR beta sequences with specific HLA alleles at a false discovery rate of 0.05. It was suggested by the authors that the approach could potentially be generalized to other disease states and immunological phenotypes. Some IMGT-functional V segments, including TRBV6-2 and TRBV6-3, could not be distinguished by the 87-base-pair reads and were therefore excluded. Across donors, most TCR sequences were observed very rarely, whereas some public TCRs were present in many individuals. Linkage disequilibrium might explain the correlated functional status among segregating V segments, but an unknown experimental factor could not be excluded. A cluster of highly shared sequence variants was judged likely to represent a technical artifact of the sequencing pipeline. CMV serostatus was the only immune exposure information available for the cohort. Because counts were too low, 15 to 20 rarely observed V segments, including chromosome 9 orphons, were excluded from the earlier analysis of 500 to 700 of the donors.

Library creation used the immunoSEQ multiplex PCR assay. The multiplex PCR relied on a mix of 60 forward primers for TCR Vbeta segments and 13 reverse primers for TCR Jbeta segments. The CDR3 region of rearranged TCR beta genes was amplified from genomic DNA with a multiplex PCR assay. The amplified TCR beta libraries were sequenced on the Illumina HiSeq System as 87-base-pair reads. Regarding the original processing steps: In a later analysis, roughly 80 million unique TCR beta chains were counted across the 650 to 700 repertoires, and roughly 10 million of these chains were shared by at least two donors. To remove PCR and sequencing errors, raw reads were error-corrected and collapsed into unique sequences using a nearest-neighbor algorithm that merged closely related sequences. Alignment of CDR3 sequences to IMGT reference sequences was used to assign V, D and J gene segments. Each retained sequence needed at least a six-nucleotide match to both a V gene segment and a J gene segment. Rearrangements were called productive when the CDR3 lacked stop codons and stayed in frame with V and J; all others were non-productive. Following IMGT convention, CDR3 was defined as the stretch from the second conserved V-encoded cysteine to the conserved J-encoded phenylalanine. Sequences without an unambiguous match to a single V gene segment were excluded from the earlier analysis of almost 600 of the donors. In an earlier analysis of several hundred of the donors, V segments were called functional above 56.7% productive rearrangements and were called segregating when the between-donor standard deviation exceeded 5%. To diagnose cytomegalovirus status from the catalog of TCR beta chain sequences, a statistical classification framework was built. In a later analysis, TCR nucleotide sequences were compared against IMGT/GENE-DB human TR gene sequences so that V and J genes could be assigned. In a later analysis, CDR3 sequences and most-parsimonious VDJ recombination scenarios were assigned using the TCRdist pipeline. In a later analysis, each TCR beta chain was defined by its CDR3 amino acid sequence together with its V-gene family, and reads lacking a unique V-gene family were excluded. To address suspected cross-contamination and a sequencing artifact, a later analysis removed under 600 highly shared, low-generation-probability nucleotide sequences. In a later analysis, a clonal expansion index for each public chain was calculated from normalized within-repertoire ranks of inferred template counts. A later analysis computed generation probabilities with a VDJ recombination model fitted to out-of-frame rearrangements, and checked the results against IGoR. In a later analysis, TCR-TCR, TCR-HLA and TCR-CMV co-occurrence was scored with hypergeometric tests, and a repertoire-size bias correction was applied to TCR pairs. To estimate false discovery rates, a later analysis permuted the HLA or CMV assignments 20 times. In a later analysis, co-occurring TCRs were grouped with DBSCAN, and TCRdist sequence similarity was added when clustering was performed within HLA-allele-positive subsets. Repertoires with fewer than 30,000 or more than 120,000 public chains were left out of co-occurrence clustering, as were four to six repertoires with anomalous nucleotide sharing. TCRdb provides this immuneACCESS table in a form limited to in-frame rearrangements. Some clones are lacking; in checked studies, under half of them reflect an unresolved V gene, and why the rest are absent is not known. From that table come the V and J calls and clone size; the DNA was used to work out D and trimming. The sample table shows about 69,000 clones, and about three quarters are seen once. The top ten clonotypes cover about 3.3% of the sample.

The cohort was made up of 666 healthy bone marrow donors. At the time of sampling, all cohort members were nominally healthy, though unrecorded immune exposures were likely present. The donor tested CMV seronegative, placing the donor among the approximately 400 seronegative members of the cohort. A peripheral blood sample was collected from each donor, and TCR beta sequencing was performed on peripheral blood mononuclear cells. The Qiagen DNeasy Blood Extraction Kit was used to extract genomic DNA from the blood cell samples. Regarding this clone: The target of this receptor is not known. No much larger clone exists at a distance of one base, and base qualities are not known.

CDR1 and CDR2 are read off the germline V gene (reference sequence) as LNHDA and SQIVND. V lost 6 bases and J lost 7 bases, and the count of bases not matched to a germline gene is 8. The CDR3 starts with the cysteine, ends with the phenylalanine, and has 16 residues. Left in the record is the CDR3 DNA by itself, 48 bases read in frame from the first base. The material sequenced was PBMCs. This sequence originates from a young man in good health and CMV-seronegative. The rearrangement combines TRBV19 with TRBJ2-1, with 14 central nucleotides matching TRBD2. In nucleotides, the sequence is TGTGCCAGTAGCCTGACTAGCGGGGGGGGTAGAAATGAGCAGTTCTTC. Protein translation: CASSLTSGGGRNEQFF.